One and the same sample provided the 26 T cell receptor beta chains below, sequenced in a study of blood T cell repertoires in COVID-19. TCRdb keeps only in-frame clones here, not all; method: immunoSEQ multiplex PCR. The data show fewer than 250,000 clones, about 82% seen once. Material: peripheral blood. All receptors derive from a man in his sixties with COVID-19, enrolled during active disease.

This clone was seen only once. The rearrangement joins TRBV4-1 to TRBJ2-2; 9 bases line up with TRBD1. The CDR3 contains 15 residues. The germline CDR1 and CDR2 sequences are MGHRA and YSYEKL. Germline trimming cut 3 bases from V and 6 bases from J; bases unmatched to any gene: 5. CDR3 coding DNA: TGCGCCAGCAGCCATTGGACAGGGGATGCCGGGGAGCTGTTTTTT. Translation gives CASSHWTGDAGELFF.

This clone has a handful of counts. The CDR3 here is CASRRTGTEAFF. The CDR3 DNA reads as TGTGCCAGCAGAAGGACAGGGACTGAAGCTTTCTTT. The chain uses TRBV6-5 and TRBJ1-1; 8 bases line up with TRBD1. CDR1 is MNHEY and CDR2 is SVGAGI in the germline V gene. The CDR3 spans 12 residues. The V gene end was trimmed by 6 bases and the J gene end by 5 bases; junction bases not matched to a gene: 2.

The rearrangement uses TRBV15 and TRBJ2-7, with D possibly being TRBD1 (6 bases). V lost 3 bases, J lost 0 bases, and 18 bases lay in between. This CDR3 contains 17 residues. CDR1 and CDR2 (germline): LNHNV, YYDKDF (reference sequence). CDR3 coding DNA: TGTGCCACCAGCAGGTCGATGGGGGACAAGAGCTCCTACGAGCAGTACTTC. Translation gives CATSRSMGDKSSYEQYF.

The chain carries TRBV4-1 and TRBJ2-1, with 7 bases aligning to TRBD2. V lost 1 base to trimming and J lost 6 bases; unmatched junction nucleotides: 6. Germline V lookup: CDR1 MGHRA, CDR2 YSYEKL. The CDR3 runs to 15 residues. The CDR3 loop reads CASSQVGGSPNEQFF. The CDR3 coding sequence is TGCGCCAGCAGCCAAGTGGGCGGGAGCCCCAATGAGCAGTTCTTC.

This clone was observed a few times. The chain has TRBV3-1 (or the pseudogene TRBV3-2) and TRBJ2-1; 7 bases fit TRBD2. The germline V gene has CDR1 LGHDT and CDR2 YNNKEL (reference sequence). The length of the CDR3 is 15 residues. V lost 0 bases, J lost 8 bases, and 7 bases stayed unmatched. CDR3 in DNA: TGTGCCAGCAGCCAAGATTCTAGCGGCATCGATGAGCAGTTCTTC. Translated, it gives CASSQDSSGIDEQFF.

J is TRBJ1-6 and V is TRBV5-1; no clear D. Trimming removed 0 bases from V and 10 bases from J, with 11 bases in between. The length of the CDR3 is 14 residues. The germline V gene encodes CDR1 SGHRS and CDR2 YFSETQ. The CDR3 is CASSLVGENSPLHF. CDR3 coding DNA: TGCGCCAGCAGCTTGGTCGGGGAGAACTCACCCCTCCACTTT.

V is TRBV27 and J is TRBJ2-2; 11 bases match TRBD2. With 5 bases clipped from V and 2 bases from J, the junction kept 4 bases outside the gene matches. Germline lookup yields CDR1 MNHEY and CDR2 SMNVEV (reference sequence). The CDR3 consists of 16 residues. The CDR3 nucleotides read TGTGCCAGCAGTCGCACTAGCGGGAGTAACACCGGGGAGCTGTTTTTT. This translates into CASSRTSGSNTGELFF.

Only a few counts were recorded for this clone. This sequence joins TRBV5-5 and TRBJ1-3; D might be TRBD1 (6 bases). The ends were cut back, 0 bases at V and 2 bases at J, with 6 bases in the middle. This CDR3 region has 14 residues. CDR1 SGHKS and CDR2 YYEKEE come from the germline V gene (reference sequence). Here the CDR3 DNA reads TGTGCCAGCAGCTTGGCAGGGGCTGGAAACACCATATATTTT. As protein: CASSLAGAGNTIYF.

Remarks on this clone: Additional DNA sequences in this sample encode the identical CDR3. CDR3 sequence (DNA): TGTGCCAGCAGTGCCGGGACAGGGGGAAATCAGCCCCAGCATTTT. Translation gives CASSAGTGGNQPQHF. The chain carries TRBV2 and TRBJ1-5, with 11 bases aligning to TRBD1. Losses at the gene ends were 4 bases for V and 4 bases for J; bases not matched to a gene: 3. Germline-derived CDR1 and CDR2 are SNHLY and FYNNEI. CDR3 length equals 15 residues.

V usage is TRBV2 and J usage is TRBJ2-7, with D perhaps matching TRBD1 (5 bases). V shed 6 bases and J shed 0 bases, with 15 bases lying between them. The CDR3 consists of 15 residues. Per the germline V gene, CDR1 is SNHLY and CDR2 is FYNNEI. Here the CDR3 reads CASSLGALSSYEQYF. The CDR3 region has the DNA TGTGCCAGCAGCCTAGGGGCGCTGAGCTCCTACGAGCAGTACTTC.

This clone was counted once. V gene TRBV18 combines with J gene TRBJ1-2; weak D call: TRBD1 (5 bases). The V and J ends lost 6 bases and 1 base respectively, with 15 bases between them. The V gene's germline CDR1 is KGHSH and CDR2 LQKENI. The CDR3 runs to 15 residues. CDR3 DNA: TGTGCCAGCTCCCCAGGGCAGCCTAATAACTATGGCTACACCTTC. The encoded protein is CASSPGQPNNYGYTF.

The genes are TRBV5-4 and TRBJ1-2; no definite D call. Germline V gene lookup returns CDR1 SGHNT and CDR2 YYREEE (reference sequence). Trimming left V 5 bases short and J 6 bases short, with 17 bases between. This CDR3 has 14 amino acids. CDR3 DNA sequence: TGTGCCAGCAGGGTAGCTTGGGGAGCGGATGGCTACACCTTC. Translation: CASRVAWGADGYTF.

This chain links TRBV28 with TRBJ1-2; TRBD1 aligns across 8 bases. This CDR3 contains 15 residues. CDR1 MDHEN and CDR2 SYDVKM come from the germline V gene. Trimming at V came to 6 bases and at J to 4 bases, leaving 10 bases not matched to a gene. The CDR3 protein is CASSPGQGPTYGYTF. The CDR3 DNA reads as TGTGCCAGCAGCCCCGGACAGGGCCCTACCTATGGCTACACCTTC.

The chain combines TRBV4-1 with TRBJ2-2; 11 positions match TRBD1. Germline CDR1 reads MGHRA; CDR2 reads YSYEKL. The J segment lost 4 bases and the V segment lost 3 bases, leaving 10 bases of the junction unmatched. The CDR3 totals 18 residues. The CDR3 is CASSHPRGQGAGTGELFF. For the CDR3, the DNA is TGCGCCAGCAGCCACCCAAGAGGACAGGGGGCGGGCACCGGGGAGCTGTTTTTT.

Notes on this clone: Other nucleotide sequences from this sample produce the same CDR3. This chain uses TRBV7-2 with TRBJ1-5, with a possible D match to TRBD1 (5 bases). This CDR3 has 14 residues. Between the trimmed V and J ends, which lost 0 bases and 2 bases, there was a span of 5 bases. From germline, CDR1 is SGHTA and CDR2 FQGNSA. CDR3: CASSLAGGNQPQHF. For the CDR3, the DNA is TGTGCCAGCAGCTTAGCAGGGGGCAATCAGCCCCAGCATTTT.

The rearrangement links TRBV5-4 to TRBJ1-1; tentatively, D is TRBD1 (5 bases). The CDR3 consists of 18 residues. V dropped 6 bases and J dropped 1 base, with 25 bases sitting between them. The germline V gene has CDR1 SGHNT and CDR2 YYREEE (reference sequence). In DNA form, the CDR3 reads TGTGCCAGCATCCCTCTAGGGGAAGGCACGATCAGGAACACTGAAGCTTTCTTT. Protein sequence: CASIPLGEGTIRNTEAFF.

CDR3 in DNA: TGCGCCAGCAGCCGGGGACAGGGGGGCACCGGGGAGCTGTTTTTT. Protein sequence: CASSRGQGGTGELFF. This chain links TRBV4-1 with TRBJ2-2; TRBD1 matches 11 bases. There are 15 residues in the CDR3. Germline-derived CDR1 and CDR2 are MGHRA and YSYEKL. The trim removed 4 bases at V and 4 bases at J, leaving 2 bases unmatched.

This clone was seen a handful of times. The chain recombines TRBV10-1 with TRBJ2-2, with 16 bases matching TRBD2. The germline CDR1 and CDR2 sequences are WNHNN and SYGVQD (reference sequence). This CDR3 is built from 19 residues. With 6 bases clipped from V and 7 bases from J, the junction kept 14 bases outside the gene matches. The CDR3 reads CASSSGTSGRAFRVGELFF. The CDR3 coding sequence is TGCGCCAGCAGCTCTGGGACTAGCGGGAGGGCCTTCAGAGTCGGGGAGCTGTTTTTT.

V usage is TRBV9 and J usage is TRBJ2-1; 8 bases map to TRBD2. V gave up 0 bases and J gave up 2 bases; unmatched junction bases: 7. Germline V lookup: CDR1 SGDLS, CDR2 YYNGEE. CDR3 length: 17 amino acids. The CDR3 DNA sequence: TGTGCCAGCAGCGTAGGGGGTTACGGGAGGGCCTACAATGAGCAGTTCTTC. This gives the protein CASSVGGYGRAYNEQFF.

This sequence joins TRBV5-1 and TRBJ1-2; D might be TRBD1 (6 bases). V lost 1 base and J lost 9, with 16 bases in between. From germline, CDR1 is SGHRS and CDR2 YFSETQ. This CDR3 is built from 14 residues. Here the CDR3 DNA reads TGCGCCAGCAGCTTGACATCAGGGGTCGAGAGCTACACCTTC. It yields the protein CASSLTSGVESYTF. The variable domain in full, with the rest retrieved from reference TRBV5-1 and TRBJ1-2, is KAGVTQTPRYLIKTRGQQVTLSCSPISGHRSVSWYQQTPGQGLQFLFEYFSETQRNKGNFPGRFSGRQFSNSRSEMNVSTLELGDSALYLCASSLTSGVESYTFGSGTRLTVV.

V gene TRBV5-1 combines with J gene TRBJ1-5, with D possibly being TRBD1 (6 bases). The germline V gene has CDR1 SGHRS and CDR2 YFSETQ. The CDR3 contains 17 residues. The V and J ends lost 4 bases and 2 bases respectively, with 19 bases between them. The CDR3 region is CASSPGPRPGGNQPQHF. For the CDR3, the DNA is TGCGCCAGCAGCCCGGGCCCAAGACCAGGGGGCAATCAGCCCCAGCATTTT.

This chain links TRBV27 with TRBJ1-6, with TRBD1 matching over 8 bases. CDR3 size: 14 residues. The germline CDR1 and CDR2 sequences are MNHEY and SMNVEV (reference sequence). J lost 7 bases, V lost 5 bases, and 4 bases had no gene match. The CDR3 loop reads CASSQQGGNSPLHF. In nucleotides, the CDR3 is TGTGCCAGCAGTCAACAGGGGGGAAATTCACCCCTCCACTTT.

The V call is TRBV18, the J call TRBJ1-5; the match to TRBD1 covers 7 bases. Germline assignment: CDR1 KGHSH and CDR2 LQKENI. V dropped 3 bases and J dropped 4; count of bases not matched to a gene: 3. The length of the CDR3 is 14 residues. The CDR3 DNA is TGTGCCAGCTCACCCGGACAGGCGAATCAGCCCCAGCATTTT. This encodes CASSPGQANQPQHF.

In its sample, this clone was seen a few times. The genes are TRBV18 and TRBJ2-7; possibly TRBD1 for D (6 bases). Looked up from germline, CDR1 is KGHSH and CDR2 is LQKENI. The CDR3 runs 14 residues. Trimming cost V 5 bases and J 0 bases, with 11 bases left between them. In nucleotides, the CDR3 is TGTGCCAGCTCAAGCAGGGGCGTCTCCTACGAGCAGTACTTC. It encodes CASSSRGVSYEQYF.

The rearrangement joins TRBV6-5 to TRBJ1-2; 8 positions match TRBD1. J was trimmed by 7 bases and V by 11 bases; bases with no gene match: 9. Germline-derived CDR1 and CDR2 are MNHEY and SVGAGI. The CDR3 contains 12 residues. The CDR3 region is CARILRGLGYTF. The CDR3 region has the DNA TGTGCCCGAATTCTCAGGGGGCTTGGCTACACCTTC.

The rearrangement links TRBV4-1 to TRBJ2-3; 8 bases match TRBD2. This CDR3 is 18 amino acids long. Germline CDR1 is MGHRA and CDR2 is YSYEKL. V dropped 2 bases and J dropped 3; count of bases not matched to a gene: 13. CDR3 DNA sequence: TGCGCCAGCAGCCAAACTGGGCCACCGGGACTAGGGACAGATACGCAGTATTTT. This translates into CASSQTGPPGLGTDTQYF.